This TCR beta chain was identified in a study of regulatory T cells in long-lasting Graves disease. Germline assignment: CDR1 DFQATT and CDR2 SNEGSKA (reference sequence). This CDR3 has 14 residues. V was cut by 2 bases and J by 1 base, with 9 bases left in between. This clonotype showed up just a few times. Its antigen is undetermined. iRepertoire HTBI primers and Arm-PCR of CDR3 regions built TCR beta libraries. TCRdb itself ran the multiplex PCR reads through MiXCR, one entry per CDR3 protein. In the table there are 450,000 to 700,000 distinct CDR3 sequences, less than 15% of which are singletons. Time point denoted: newly diagnosed GD, antithyroid drugs for less than 3 months. The TCR library used RNA extracted from PBMCs. Findings of the study overall: With a small sample size, accuracy may have been reduced. The analysis examined peripheral blood only and excluded thyroid tissue. TRBV28, TRBJ1-2 and TRBJ2-5 were segments that persistent disease favored.

The sample was also reused in another study, on T cells in Graves' hyperthyroidism and ophthalmopathy. That report notes: Model output signaled ophthalmopathy a median roughly six months ahead of onset.

The sequence derives from a man aged 30-40 years with Graves disease. The chain has TRBV20-1 and TRBJ2-1; D uncertain. The sequenced sample was peripheral blood mononuclear cells (PBMCs), obtained at new diagnosis, from a patient treated with antithyroid drugs. The CDR3 protein is CSARPGGSYNEQFF. The CDR3 bases are TGCAGTGCTAGACCCGGTGGATCCTACAATGAGCAGTTCTTC.